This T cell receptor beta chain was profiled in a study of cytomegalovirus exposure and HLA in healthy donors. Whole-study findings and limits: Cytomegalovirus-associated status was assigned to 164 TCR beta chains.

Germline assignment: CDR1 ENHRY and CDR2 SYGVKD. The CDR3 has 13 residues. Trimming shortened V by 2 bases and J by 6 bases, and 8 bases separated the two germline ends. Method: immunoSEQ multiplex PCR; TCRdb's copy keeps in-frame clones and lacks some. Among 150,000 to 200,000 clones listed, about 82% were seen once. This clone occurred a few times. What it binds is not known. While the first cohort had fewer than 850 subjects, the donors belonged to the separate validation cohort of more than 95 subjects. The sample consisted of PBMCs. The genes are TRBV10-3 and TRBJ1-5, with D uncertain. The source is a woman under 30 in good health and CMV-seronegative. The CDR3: CAISEQVTQPQHF. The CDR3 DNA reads TGTGCCATCAGTGAGCAGGTCACTCAGCCCCAGCATTTT.